This T cell receptor (beta chain) was retrieved from a study of blood T cell repertoires in COVID-19. Whole-study context: The analysed material was cDNA or gDNA that came from T cells, B-cell-depleted T cells, or PBMCs.

The germline V gene encodes CDR1 MNHNY and CDR2 SVGAGI (reference sequence). The V gene end was trimmed by 4 bases and the J gene end by 0 bases; junction bases not matched to a gene: 8. CDR3 length equals 16 residues. Authors' processing steps: How many nucleated cells were present was estimated from reference gene primer amplification. Only in-frame clones appear in the TCRdb table, and some are missing; sequencing was by immunoSEQ multiplex PCR. V and J calls and clone size are as listed in that table; D and trimming were resolved from the DNA. This sample has fewer than 250,000 clones, with about 90% found just once.

The TCR was taken from a woman between 65 and 79 years old with acute or convalescent COVID-19. The chain combines TRBV6-6 with TRBJ2-5, with TRBD2 matching 7 bases. The sample consisted of peripheral blood. CDR3: CASSSSGGFYQETQYF. The CDR3 region has the DNA TGTGCCAGCAGTTCGTCGGGAGGATTTTACCAAGAGACCCAGTACTTC.